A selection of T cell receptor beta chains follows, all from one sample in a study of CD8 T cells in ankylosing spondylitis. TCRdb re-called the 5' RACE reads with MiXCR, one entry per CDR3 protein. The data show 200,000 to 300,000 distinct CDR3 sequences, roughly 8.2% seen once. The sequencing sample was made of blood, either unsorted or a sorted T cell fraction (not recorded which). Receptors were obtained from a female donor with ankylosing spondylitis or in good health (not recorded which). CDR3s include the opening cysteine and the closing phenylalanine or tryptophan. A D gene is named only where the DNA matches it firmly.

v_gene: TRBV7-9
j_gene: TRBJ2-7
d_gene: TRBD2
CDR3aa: CASSNRTSGKEQYF

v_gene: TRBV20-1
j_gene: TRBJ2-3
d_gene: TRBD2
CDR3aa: CSVRPGLALDTQYF

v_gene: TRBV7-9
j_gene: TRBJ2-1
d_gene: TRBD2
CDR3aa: CASPGLAVYNEQFF

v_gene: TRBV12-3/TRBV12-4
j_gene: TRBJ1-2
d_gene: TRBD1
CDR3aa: CASTLGTGNIGGYTF

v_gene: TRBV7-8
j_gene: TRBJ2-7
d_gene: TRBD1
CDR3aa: CASSLTGDRASYEQYF

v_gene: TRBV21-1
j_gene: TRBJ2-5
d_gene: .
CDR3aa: CASSKGGRQETQYF

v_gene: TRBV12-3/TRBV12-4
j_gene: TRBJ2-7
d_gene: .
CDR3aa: CASRFGTSNYEQYF

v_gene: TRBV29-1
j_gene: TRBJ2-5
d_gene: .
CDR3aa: CSVLRGAHVAETQYF

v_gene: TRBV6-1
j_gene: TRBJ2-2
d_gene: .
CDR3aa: CASSETWGNTGELFF

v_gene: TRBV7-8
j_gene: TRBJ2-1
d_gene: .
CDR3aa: CAGSLVGGTYNEQFF

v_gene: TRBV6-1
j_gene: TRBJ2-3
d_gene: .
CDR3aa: CASSDLGGPSTDTQYF

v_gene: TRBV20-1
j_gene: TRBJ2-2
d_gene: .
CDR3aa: CSARAMGAGLGELFF

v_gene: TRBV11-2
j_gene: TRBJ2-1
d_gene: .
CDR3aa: CASSPIENEQFF

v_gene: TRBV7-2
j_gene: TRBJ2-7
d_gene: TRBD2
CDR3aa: CASSSAGYYEQYF

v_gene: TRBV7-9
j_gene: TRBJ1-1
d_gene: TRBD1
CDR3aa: CASNPGQGALGTEAFF

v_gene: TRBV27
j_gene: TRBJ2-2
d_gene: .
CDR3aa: CASSSTGVWNTGELFF

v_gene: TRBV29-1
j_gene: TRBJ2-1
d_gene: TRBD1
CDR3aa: CSVGTGGKNEQFF

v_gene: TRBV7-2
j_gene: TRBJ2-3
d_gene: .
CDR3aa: CASSLKTTNTDTQYF

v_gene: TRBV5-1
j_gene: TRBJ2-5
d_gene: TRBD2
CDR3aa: CASSPLGTGGETQYF

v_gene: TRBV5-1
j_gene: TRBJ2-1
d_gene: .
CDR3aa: CASSLDGVGSYNEQFF